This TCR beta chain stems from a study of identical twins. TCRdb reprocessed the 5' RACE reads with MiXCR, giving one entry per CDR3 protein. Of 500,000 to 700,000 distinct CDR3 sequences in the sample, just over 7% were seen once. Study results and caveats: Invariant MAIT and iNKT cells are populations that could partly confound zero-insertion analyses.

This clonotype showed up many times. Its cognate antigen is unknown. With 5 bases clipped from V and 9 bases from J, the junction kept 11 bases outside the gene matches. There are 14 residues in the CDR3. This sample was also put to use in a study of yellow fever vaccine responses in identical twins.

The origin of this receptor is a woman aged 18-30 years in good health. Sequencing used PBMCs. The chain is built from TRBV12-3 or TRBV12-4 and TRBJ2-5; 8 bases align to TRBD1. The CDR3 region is CASSPLTGAQAQYF. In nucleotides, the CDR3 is TGTGCCAGCAGTCCCCTGACAGGGGCGCAGGCCCAGTACTTC.